This TCR beta chain was identified in a study of T-cell reconstitution after alpha-beta-depleted transplantation in children. Preparation of the TCRbeta library was carried out with unique molecular identifiers. Each CDR3 protein is one row after TCRdb ran MiXCR on the PCR reads. This table holds fewer than 200,000 distinct CDR3 sequences, approximately 7% found once. Germline V gives CDR1 MDHEN, CDR2 SYDVKM. V was trimmed by 6 bases and J by 3 bases, leaving 18 bases between them. The CDR3 totals 15 residues. V is TRBV28 and J is TRBJ2-7; maybe TRBD1 (6 bases). The specimen was PBMCs from the stem cell graft donor, collected from the stem cell graft. This TCR came from a human donor who donated a stem cell graft to a child with Wiskott-Aldrich syndrome. CDR3 protein: CASRPAQGRFYEQYF. CDR3 nucleotide sequence: TGTGCCAGCAGGCCCGCACAGGGCCGATTCTACGAGCAGTACTTC.